This T cell receptor beta chain was documented in a study of cytomegalovirus exposure and HLA in healthy donors. The CDR3 is 14 residues long. The trim removed 10 bases at V and 4 bases at J, leaving 10 bases unmatched. Germline CDR1 and CDR2: MNHNS and SASEGT. Amplification used 60 Vbeta primers and 13 Jbeta primers. Source study methods: In a later analysis, the count reached approximately 80 million unique TCR beta chains, with roughly 12 million shared. Repertoires were generated with immunoSEQ multiplex PCR, while TCRdb's copy carries only in-frame clones and drops some. V, J and clone size derive from that table, while D and trimming were established from the DNA sequence. The repertoire consists of 150,000 to 200,000 clones, with 9.5% to 15% occurring once and the leading ten covering 7.8%. This clone was seen more than once but under ten times.

The sequenced sample was PBMCs. The TCR was taken from a man over 45 in good health and CMV-seropositive. The chain employs TRBV6-1 and TRBJ1-5; 7 bases fit TRBD1. The CDR3 nucleotides read TGTGCCACTCGGAGGGACAGCGTTAATCAGCCCCAGCATTTT. Translated, it gives CATRRDSVNQPQHF.